Following are 16 T cell receptor beta chains from one sample sequenced in a study of blood T cell repertoires in COVID-19. TCRdb's copy holds only in-frame clones and misses some; the assay was immunoSEQ multiplex PCR. In the table there are about 280,000 clones, approximately 90% of which are singletons. Material for sequencing was PBMCs or T cells enriched from blood (not recorded which). Receptors originate from a man aged 40-49 years who had been exposed to COVID-19.

This clone appeared a single time. The genes are TRBV5-4 and TRBJ2-5, with D hard to call. Trimming took 3 bases from V and 5 from J, leaving 5 bases between them. The CDR3 extends over 11 amino acids. The germline CDR1 and CDR2 sequences are SGHNT and YYREEE (reference sequence). CDR3 DNA: TGTGCCAGCAGCTCCGCGGAGACCCAGTACTTC. Amino acid sequence: CASSSAETQYF.

V is TRBV29-1 and J is TRBJ1-2; possibly TRBD1 for D (5 bases). CDR1 SQVTM and CDR2 ANQGSEA come from the germline V gene. This CDR3 has 17 residues. V lost 6 bases and J 3 bases, leaving 26 bases between the germline ends. This CDR3 reads CSVPSWGELAQDYGYTF. CDR3 bases: TGCAGCGTCCCCTCTTGGGGGGAATTGGCTCAGGACTATGGCTACACCTTC.

This chain uses TRBV5-1 with TRBJ2-1; 8 bases line up with TRBD2. The germline V gene encodes CDR1 SGHRS and CDR2 YFSETQ. CDR3 size: 15 residues. V trimming: 2 bases; J trimming: 6 bases; junction bases outside the gene matches: 7. The CDR3 here is CASSLKAGEFNEQFF. CDR3 in DNA: TGCGCCAGCAGCTTAAAAGCGGGAGAATTCAATGAGCAGTTCTTC.

The chain employs TRBV4-3 and TRBJ2-6; TRBD1 is a possible D gene (5 bases). The V and J ends lost 0 bases and 3 bases respectively, with 18 bases between them. This CDR3 comprises 19 residues. Per the germline V gene, CDR1 is LGHNA and CDR2 is YSLEER. The CDR3 loop is CASSQEVVAPQGGANVLTF. The CDR3 DNA sequence: TGCGCCAGCAGCCAAGAGGTGGTGGCGCCCCAGGGTGGGGCCAACGTCCTGACTTTC.

The sample holds a few counts of this clone. V is TRBV11-2 and J is TRBJ2-3; maybe TRBD2 (6 bases). V gave up 3 bases and J gave up 1 base, with 8 bases separating them. CDR1 SGHAT and CDR2 FQNNGV come from the germline V gene. This CDR3 comprises 14 residues. The CDR3 DNA reads as TGTGCCAGCAGCTTTCTAGCGCGCACAGATACGCAGTATTTT. Its protein product is CASSFLARTDTQYF.

The rearrangement links TRBV28 to TRBJ1-1; D perhaps matches TRBD1 (5 bases). V lost 6 bases and J lost 3, with 11 bases in between. Per germline, CDR1 MDHEN and CDR2 SYDVKM. The CDR3 sequence is 13 residues long. CDR3 in DNA: TGTGCCAGCAGGGGGGGAACACACACTGAAGCTTTCTTT. Protein sequence: CASRGGTHTEAFF.

This clone was detected many times. The chain uses TRBV5-6 and TRBJ2-7; TRBD1 agrees at 9 bases. Germline V lookup: CDR1 SGHDT, CDR2 YYEEEE. The CDR3 runs to 16 residues. V lost 4 bases and J lost 3; bases outside the gene matches: 11. The CDR3 sequence: CASSQYAGTGLYEQYF. The CDR3 region has the DNA TGTGCCAGCAGCCAATATGCCGGGACAGGGCTCTACGAGCAGTACTTC.

This clone was seen just once. This chain joins TRBV10-3 and TRBJ2-1; a weak D match, TRBD2 (6 bases). Trimming took 4 bases from V and 7 from J, leaving 20 bases between them. This CDR3 has 16 amino acids. Germline values: CDR1 ENHRY, CDR2 SYGVKD. In DNA, the CDR3 is TGTGCCATCAGTGGCACTCGGGGACTGCTCGGGAATGAGCAGTTCTTC. Protein product: CAISGTRGLLGNEQFF.

The chain uses TRBV6-5 and TRBJ2-2; 7 positions match TRBD1. The trim removed 10 bases at V and 1 base at J, leaving 3 bases unmatched. Germline V gives CDR1 MNHEY, CDR2 SVGAGI. The CDR3 runs 13 residues. CDR3 coding DNA: TGTGCCATCGACAGGGAGAACACCGGGGAGCTGTTTTTT. Its translation: CAIDRENTGELFF.

The genes are TRBV21-1 and TRBJ1-5; whether TRBD1, the table's D call, matches the DNA was not checked. TRBV21-1 constitutes a pseudogene. The CDR3 spans 18 residues. Here the CDR3 DNA reads TGTGCCAGCAGCAAAGTTAACCCCGACAGGGGGTACGATCAGCCCCAGCATTTT. It encodes CASSKVNPDRGYDQPQHF.

This clone was observed a single time. This chain uses TRBV28 with TRBJ1-1, with TRBD1 matching 11 bases. Germline CDR1 MDHEN, CDR2 SYDVKM. The CDR3 runs 15 residues. After removal of 5 bases from V and 3 bases from J, the junction contained 5 bases not matched to a gene. Written as DNA, the CDR3 is TGTGCCAGCAGTCCCTTGGACAGGGGGCACACTGAAGCTTTCTTT. Its protein product is CASSPLDRGHTEAFF.

The chain has TRBV7-2 and TRBJ1-2, with 12 bases fitting TRBD1. V dropped 5 bases and J dropped 7; count of bases not matched to a gene: 8. The CDR3 is 15 residues long. CDR1 is SGHTA, CDR2 FQGNSA, per germline. Here the CDR3 DNA reads TGTGCCAGCAGCCCCCGTCAGGGACAGGGGGCTGGCTACACCTTC. Amino acids: CASSPRQGQGAGYTF.

The V call is TRBV29-1, the J call TRBJ2-7; 8 nucleotides match TRBD1. Per the germline V gene, CDR1 is SQVTM and CDR2 is ANQGSEA. The CDR3 contains 13 residues. V shed 6 bases, J shed 4 bases, and the junction held 8 bases outside the gene matches. Here the CDR3 DNA reads TGCAGCGTGCCGGGACAGGATTCTTACGAGCAGTACTTC. Amino acid sequence: CSVPGQDSYEQYF.

This rearrangement joins TRBV10-1 to TRBJ2-1; D remains ambiguous. This CDR3 comprises 13 residues. The germline V gene encodes CDR1 WNHNN and CDR2 SYGVQD (reference sequence). Trimming shortened V by 2 bases and J by 7 bases, and 9 bases separated the two germline ends. The CDR3 region has the DNA TGCGCCAGCAGTGAGAATGTCGGGAATGAGCAGTTCTTC. Its translation: CASSENVGNEQFF.

The V gene is TRBV11-2, the J gene TRBJ2-7; 7 nucleotides agree with TRBD2. Germline CDR1 is SGHAT and CDR2 is FQNNGV. Unmatched junction bases numbered 13, after V lost 1 base and J lost 4 bases. This CDR3 has 17 amino acids. The DNA for the CDR3 is TGTGCCAGCAGCTTAGTAAGCGCGTCAGGGAGGGCGTACGAGCAGTACTTC. It codes for CASSLVSASGRAYEQYF.

The chain joins TRBV2 to TRBJ2-7, with D possibly TRBD1 on 6 matching bases. V lost 6 bases and J 0 bases, leaving 12 bases between the germline ends. The CDR3 has 14 residues. CDR1 is SNHLY, CDR2 FYNNEI, per germline. The CDR3 protein is CASRPGQSSYEQYF. In DNA form, the CDR3 reads TGTGCCAGCAGACCCGGACAGAGCTCCTACGAGCAGTACTTC.